The entry that follows covers one T cell receptor (beta chain) sequence. There are 16 residues in the CDR3. Germline CDR1 and CDR2: SGHRS and YFSETQ. Trimming took 0 bases from V and 6 from J; bases not matched to a gene: 5. The sample is drawn from a study of cytomegalovirus exposure and HLA in healthy donors. The PCR was carried out with 60 Vbeta primers and 13 Jbeta primers. The assay was immunoSEQ multiplex PCR, and TCRdb's table has in-frame clones only and misses some. The sample has 150,000 to 200,000 clones, 75% to 90% seen once. This rearrangement joins TRBV5-1 to TRBJ2-3, with 12 nucleotides matching TRBD2. The clonotype comes from a male donor in good health and CMV-seropositive. Specimen: PBMCs. CDR3 nucleotide sequence: TGCGCCAGCAGCTTGGGGACTAGCGGGGCAGGCGATACGCAGTATTTT. Encoded protein: CASSLGTSGAGDTQYF.